The next 24 T cell receptor beta chains were all read from a single sample in a study of tumor-infiltrating lymphocytes in localized non-small cell lung cancer. TCRdb keeps only in-frame clones here, not all; method: immunoSEQ multiplex PCR. The sample lists just under 10,000 clones, around 70% occurring once. The sample comprised lung tumor tissue. The source of these receptors is a human donor with non-small cell lung cancer.

The chain has TRBV19 and TRBJ1-5, with 7 bases fitting TRBD1. The V gene's germline CDR1 is LNHDA and CDR2 SQIVND (reference sequence). This CDR3 comprises 16 residues. V lost 7 bases to trimming and J lost 5 bases; unmatched junction nucleotides: 14. The CDR3 protein is CASTGGGQMFYQPQHF. In DNA form, the CDR3 reads TGTGCCAGTACCGGGGGGGGACAGATGTTTTATCAGCCCCAGCATTTT.

A few counts support this clone. The CDR3 coding sequence is TGTGCCAGCAGACTTGCAGACGGAGCCAATCAGCCCCAGCATTTT. As protein: CASRLADGANQPQHF. The rearrangement uses TRBV6-5 and TRBJ1-5; unclear D gene. Trimming took off 6 bases at V and 3 bases at J, with 15 bases between the two ends. The CDR3 runs to 15 residues. Germline lookup yields CDR1 MNHEY and CDR2 SVGAGI.

The chain couples TRBV21-1 to TRBJ1-1. TRBV21-1 corresponds to a pseudogene. CDR3 length: 17 residues. This chain's CDR3 is CASRKAINRFMNTEAFF. CDR3 nucleotide sequence: TGTGCCAGCAGGAAAGCGATCAATCGCTTTATGAACACTGAAGCTTTCTTT.

This chain links TRBV19 with TRBJ1-2, with D hard to call. CDR1 is LNHDA and CDR2 is SQIVND in the germline V gene (reference sequence). Trimming took 0 bases from V and 2 from J, leaving 7 bases between them. The CDR3 length is 14 residues. The CDR3 spells CASSIDGNNYGYTF. For the CDR3, the DNA is TGTGCCAGTAGTATAGATGGGAACAACTATGGCTACACCTTC.

This rearrangement joins TRBV15 to TRBJ2-5; D gene uncertain. Germline CDR1 LNHNV, CDR2 YYDKDF (reference sequence). V gave up 0 bases and J gave up 5 bases, with 7 bases separating them. CDR3 length equals 13 residues. The CDR3 sequence: CATSREPKETQYF. The CDR3 nucleotides are TGTGCCACCAGCAGAGAGCCAAAGGAGACCCAGTACTTC.

A single count supports this clone. The V call is TRBV5-1, the J call TRBJ2-1; TRBD1 is a possible D gene (6 bases). Germline CDR1 SGHRS, CDR2 YFSETQ. The CDR3 has 14 amino acids. Trimming stripped 0 bases from V and 9 bases from J, with 13 bases between. CDR3 sequence (DNA): TGCGCCAGCAGCTTGGTGGGGGACACGGGTGAGCAGTTCTTC. It encodes CASSLVGDTGEQFF. Supplemented by reference TRBV5-1 and TRBJ2-1, the full variable domain reads KAGVTQTPRYLIKTRGQQVTLSCSPISGHRSVSWYQQTPGQGLQFLFEYFSETQRNKGNFPGRFSGRQFSNSRSEMNVSTLELGDSALYLCASSLVGDTGEQFFGPGTRLTVL.

The gene calls are TRBV19 and TRBJ1-2; TRBD1 agrees at 10 bases. The length of the CDR3 is 15 residues. Germline V gene sequence: CDR1 LNHDA, CDR2 SQIVND (reference sequence). V was clipped by 4 bases and J by 1 base; unmatched bases: 3. CDR3 DNA: TGTGCCAGTAGTACCGGGACAGGGGTTAACTATGGCTACACCTTC. As protein: CASSTGTGVNYGYTF.

By proportion, this clone is medium-sized. The chain combines TRBV7-9 with TRBJ1-1; no definite D call. The CDR3 is 12 residues long. V dropped 3 bases and J dropped 8 bases, with 10 bases sitting between them. Germline lookup yields CDR1 SEHNR and CDR2 FQNEAQ (reference sequence). This chain's CDR3 is CASSLGWREAFF. Written as DNA, the CDR3 is TGTGCCAGCAGCTTGGGATGGAGAGAAGCTTTCTTT.

V is TRBV5-1 and J is TRBJ2-7, with 9 bases lining up with TRBD1. V lost 4 bases, J lost 4 bases, and 6 bases stayed unmatched. Germline CDR1 and CDR2: SGHRS and YFSETQ. The CDR3 loop spans 14 amino acids. In DNA form, the CDR3 reads TGCGCCAGCAGCGCCGGGACAGGGCGATACGAGCAGTACTTC. Protein: CASSAGTGRYEQYF.

In its sample, this clone was seen once. The rearrangement uses TRBV6-5 and TRBJ1-5; D is possibly TRBD1 (6 bases). There are 13 residues in the CDR3. V was pared by 11 bases and J by 0 bases, with 11 bases between. In germline, CDR1 is MNHEY, CDR2 SVGAGI. CDR3 protein: CASGEYSNQPQHF. The CDR3 DNA reads as TGTGCCTCAGGGGAGTATAGCAATCAGCCCCAGCATTTT.

This chain links TRBV11-2 with TRBJ1-2, with 7 nucleotides matching TRBD1. V lost 3 bases to trimming and J lost 6 bases; unmatched junction nucleotides: 7. Looked up from germline, CDR1 is SGHAT and CDR2 is FQNNGV. CDR3 length: 14 residues. The CDR3 loop is CASSFRQGSDGYTF. The CDR3 coding sequence is TGTGCCAGCAGCTTTAGACAGGGTAGCGATGGCTACACCTTC.

V is TRBV30 and J is TRBJ2-3; no reliable D call. The CDR3 runs 12 residues. CDR1 and CDR2 (germline): GTSNPN, SVGIG (reference sequence). With 5 bases removed from V and 3 bases from J, the gap between germline ends came to 9 bases. The CDR3 region has the DNA TGTGCCTGGGGAATCAAGACAGATACGCAGTATTTT. The encoded protein is CAWGIKTDTQYF.

V and J are TRBV4-1 and TRBJ1-1, with D perhaps matching TRBD1 (5 bases). Trimming shortened V by 0 bases and J by 5 bases, and 13 bases separated the two germline ends. The CDR3 consists of 15 residues. Per the germline V gene, CDR1 is MGHRA and CDR2 is YSYEKL. Written as DNA, the CDR3 is TGCGCCAGCAGCCAAGACTACACGGGGGGAACTGAAGCTTTCTTT. Its protein product is CASSQDYTGGTEAFF.

The chain combines TRBV7-2 with TRBJ2-3; D gene unclear. The CDR3 spans 14 residues. Germline V lookup: CDR1 SGHTA, CDR2 FQGNSA. V lost 1 base, J lost 2 bases, and 7 bases lay in between. The CDR3 DNA follows: TGTGCCAGCAGCTTAGTACGCTTCACAGATACGCAGTATTTT. It codes for CASSLVRFTDTQYF.

This chain links TRBV19 with TRBJ2-5; 7 positions match TRBD1. The CDR3 has 14 residues. V dropped 2 bases and J dropped 4; count of bases not matched to a gene: 4. CDR1 is LNHDA and CDR2 is SQIVND in the germline V gene (reference sequence). CDR3 DNA: TGTGCCAGTAGTATAACAGGGGAAGGAGAGACCCAGTACTTC. This gives the protein CASSITGEGETQYF.

In its sample, this clone was seen a few times. The chain combines TRBV20-1 with TRBJ2-1; D perhaps matches TRBD1 (6 bases). The germline V and J ends were trimmed by 0 bases and 12 bases, with 9 bases remaining between them. Germline V CDR1 and CDR2: DFQATT, SNEGSKA (reference sequence). This CDR3 contains 11 residues. Written as DNA, the CDR3 is TGCAGTGCTAGAGATGTCAGGGGGCAGTTCTTC. Protein sequence: CSARDVRGQFF.

In its sample, this clone was seen once. V gene TRBV5-6 combines with J gene TRBJ2-3; 10 bases align to TRBD2. Germline CDR1 reads SGHDT; CDR2 reads YYEEEE. The junction had 3 bases not matched to a gene; V was cut back by 0 bases and J by 2 bases. The CDR3 totals 16 residues. The CDR3 protein is CASSLVLAGVTDTQYF. The CDR3, as DNA: TGTGCCAGCAGCTTGGTCCTAGCGGGGGTCACAGATACGCAGTATTTT.

The chain has TRBV6-6 and TRBJ1-2; the D is unclear. Trimming left V 6 bases short and J 8 bases short, with 22 bases between. Germline lookup yields CDR1 MNHNY and CDR2 SVGAGI (reference sequence). The CDR3 runs to 15 residues. The DNA for the CDR3 is TGTGCCAGCAGAGGCCGGGTCATAAGTTTCCAAGGCTACACCTTC. Translated, it gives CASRGRVISFQGYTF.

This clone was counted between two and nine times. The chain links TRBV19 to TRBJ2-6; 13 bases are shared with TRBD2. Germline CDR1 reads LNHDA; CDR2 reads SQIVND (reference sequence). CDR3 size: 20 residues. Trimming at V came to 2 bases and at J to 3 bases, leaving 10 bases not matched to a gene. The CDR3 DNA sequence: TGTGCCAGTAGTATACCGCCGGGACTAGCGGGGAGCCGTGGGGCCAACGTCCTGACTTTC. It translates to CASSIPPGLAGSRGANVLTF.

As to this clone: At one of its ends the junction is not consistent with the germline gene, which may arise from a read error. The gene calls are TRBV5-5 and TRBJ1-5; D not resolved. CDR3 length: 13 amino acids. Germline CDR1 reads SGHKS; CDR2 reads YYEKEE (reference sequence). The CDR3 reads CASSYGSNQPQHF. The DNA of the CDR3 is TGTGCCAGCAGCTACGGCAGCAACCAGCCCCAGCATTTT.

The genes are TRBV6-1 and TRBJ1-5, with D possibly TRBD1 on 5 matching bases. The V gene lost 7 bases and the J gene lost 4 bases, with 14 bases spanning the gap. Looked up from germline, CDR1 is MNHNS and CDR2 is SASEGT. This CDR3 comprises 14 residues. CDR3 sequence: CASNQGLWNQPQHF. The CDR3 DNA is TGTGCCAGCAACCAGGGTCTCTGGAATCAGCCCCAGCATTTT.

The rearrangement uses TRBV6-5 and TRBJ2-7; perhaps TRBD1 as D (6 bases). CDR1 and CDR2 from the germline V gene are MNHEY and SVGAGI. V dropped 0 bases and J dropped 6 bases, with 18 bases sitting between them. The CDR3 loop spans 16 amino acids. CDR3 nucleotides: TGTGCCAGCAGTTACTCGCCTCCGAAAGGGGGTACCGAGCAGTACTTC. Protein sequence: CASSYSPPKGGTEQYF.

The gene calls are TRBV5-1 and TRBJ2-1; TRBD1 agrees at 8 bases. Germline V CDR1 and CDR2: SGHRS, YFSETQ. Trimming removed 0 bases from V and 6 bases from J; junction bases left unmatched: 5. The CDR3 loop spans 15 amino acids. CDR3 in DNA: TGCGCCAGCAGCTTGGGACAGGGGATTGTCAATGAGCAGTTCTTC. Its translation: CASSLGQGIVNEQFF.

The rearrangement links TRBV11-1 to TRBJ1-1, with TRBD1 matching 9 bases. J was trimmed by 1 base and V by 4 bases; bases with no gene match: 10. Germline V gene lookup returns CDR1 SGHAT and CDR2 FQDESV (reference sequence). The CDR3 runs 17 residues. CDR3 sequence reads: CASSSRQGGRSNTEAFF. In DNA, the CDR3 is TGTGCCAGCAGCTCCCGACAGGGGGGACGATCGAACACTGAAGCTTTCTTT.